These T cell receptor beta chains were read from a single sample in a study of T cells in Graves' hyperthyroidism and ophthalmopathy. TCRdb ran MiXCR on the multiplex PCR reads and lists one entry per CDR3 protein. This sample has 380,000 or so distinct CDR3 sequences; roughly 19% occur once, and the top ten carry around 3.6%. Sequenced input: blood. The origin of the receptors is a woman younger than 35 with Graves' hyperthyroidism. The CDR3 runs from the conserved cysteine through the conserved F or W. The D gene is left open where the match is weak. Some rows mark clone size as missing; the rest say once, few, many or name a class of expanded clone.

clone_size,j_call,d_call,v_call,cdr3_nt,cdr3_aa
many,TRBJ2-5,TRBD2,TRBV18,TGTGCCAGCTCACCACCGAGTCTAGCGGGGACACAAGAGACCCAGTACTTC,CASSPPSLAGTQETQYF
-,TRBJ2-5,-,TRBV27,TGTGCCAGCAGTCGACGAGGGGGTAGGCAAGAGACCCAGTACTTC,CASSRRGGRQETQYF
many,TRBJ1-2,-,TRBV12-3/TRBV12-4,TGTGCCAGCAGTAAAACCGACGGAAACTATGGCTACACCTTC,CASSKTDGNYGYTF
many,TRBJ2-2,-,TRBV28,TGTGCCAGCAGTTCGCGGCGTCGGAACACCGGGGAGCTGTTTTTT,CASSSRRRNTGELFF
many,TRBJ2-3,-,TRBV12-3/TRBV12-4,TGTGCCAGCGCAAAGGGGGGTGCAGATACGCAGTATTTT,CASAKGGADTQYF
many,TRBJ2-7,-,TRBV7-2,TGTGCCAGCAGCTTAGCAGATCGGTACGAGCAGTACTTC,CASSLADRYEQYF
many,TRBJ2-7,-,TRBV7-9,TGTGCCAGCAGCTTATTCGCCGAGCAGTACTTC,CASSLFAEQYF
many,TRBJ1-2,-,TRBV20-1,TGCAGTGCTAGGGGATCGATACAATTACACTATGGCTACACCTTC,CSARGSIQLHYGYTF
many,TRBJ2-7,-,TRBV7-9,TGTGCCAGCAGCTTGCGTCCTGGACGGGACTACGAGCAGTACTTC,CASSLRPGRDYEQYF
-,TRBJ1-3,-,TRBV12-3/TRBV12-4,TGTGCCAGCAGTCAGGCCGCGCGCTCTGGAAACACCATATATTTT,CASSQAARSGNTIYF
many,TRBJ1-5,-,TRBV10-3,TGTGCCATCAGTACCGGACAAAGCAATCAGCCCCAGCATTTT,CAISTGQSNQPQHF
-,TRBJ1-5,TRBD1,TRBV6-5,TGTGCCAGCAGTTTGACAGGGGACGGACAGCCCCAGCATTTT,CASSLTGDGQPQHF
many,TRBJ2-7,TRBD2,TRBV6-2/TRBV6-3,TGTGCCAGCAGTTATGAGGAAGCGGGGCCCTACGAGCAGTACTTC,CASSYEEAGPYEQYF
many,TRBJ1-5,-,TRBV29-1,TGCAGCGTTGAAGATGGGCAGCAGCCCCAGCATTTT,CSVEDGQQPQHF
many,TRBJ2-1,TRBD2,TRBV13,TGTGCCAGCAGCTTAGGCCGGACTAGCGGTGTCTCCTACAATGAGCAGTTCTTC,CASSLGRTSGVSYNEQFF
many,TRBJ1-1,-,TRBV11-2,TGTGCCAGCAGCTTAGTCTCGGACACTGAAGCTTTCTTT,CASSLVSDTEAFF
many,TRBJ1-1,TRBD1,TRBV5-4,TGTGCCAGCGGCTACCGACAGGGGATGAACACTGAAGCTTTCTTT,CASGYRQGMNTEAFF
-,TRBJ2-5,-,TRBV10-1,TGCGCCAGCAGTGAGTCGACCGGACAGCCTGTGGAGACCCAGTACTTC,CASSESTGQPVETQYF
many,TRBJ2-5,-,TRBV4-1,TGCGCCAGCAGCCAAGCCCTGTGGGGGGCTGGGGAGACCCAGTACTTC,CASSQALWGAGETQYF
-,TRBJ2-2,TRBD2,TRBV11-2,TGTGCCAGCAGCGTTACTATTGGGGGGGGCACCGGGGAGCTGTTTTTT,CASSVTIGGGTGELFF
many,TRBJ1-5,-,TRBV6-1,TGTGCCAGCAGTGAAACCGTTAATCGGCCCCAGCATTTT,CASSETVNRPQHF
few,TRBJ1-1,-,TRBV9,TGTGCCAGCAGCGTTGGGGCAGGGCTTGGGACTGAAGCTTTCTTT,CASSVGAGLGTEAFF
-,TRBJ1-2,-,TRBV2,TGTGCCAGCAGTGAAGACCAGGGGTATGGCTACACCTTC,CASSEDQGYGYTF
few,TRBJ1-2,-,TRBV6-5,TGTGCCAGCAGTATCGACAGCTATGGCTACACCTTC,CASSIDSYGYTF
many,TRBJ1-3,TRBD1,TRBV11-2,TGTGCCAGCAGCCTTTCCGGGACAGGGGCTGGAAACACCATATATTTT,CASSLSGTGAGNTIYF
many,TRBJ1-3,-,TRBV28,TGTGCCAGCAGAGCTCAGGGGACCGTCGGAAACACCATATATTTT,CASRAQGTVGNTIYF
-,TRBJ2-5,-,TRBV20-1,TGCAGTGCACCCGGACTGAACCAAGAGACCCAGTACTTC,CSAPGLNQETQYF
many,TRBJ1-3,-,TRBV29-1,TGCAGCGTTGAAGAAGTAGTCTCTGGAAACACCATATATTTT,CSVEEVVSGNTIYF
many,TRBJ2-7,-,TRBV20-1,TGCAGTGCTAGTGTTACGACCTCCTACGAGCAGTACTTC,CSASVTTSYEQYF
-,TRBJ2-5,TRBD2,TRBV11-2,TGTGCCAGCACCCCCCGTCGGAGGACTAGCCTTCAAGAGACCCAGTACTTC,CASTPRRRTSLQETQYF
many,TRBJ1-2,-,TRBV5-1,TGCGCCAGCAGCTTACTGGAGGCTAATCCCTATGGCTACACCTTC,CASSLLEANPYGYTF
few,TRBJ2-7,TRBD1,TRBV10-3,TGTGCCATCAGTGCGCATCCGGGACAGGGTGACCCGAGCGCCTACGAGCAGTACTTC,CAISAHPGQGDPSAYEQYF
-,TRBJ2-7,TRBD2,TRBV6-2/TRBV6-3,TGTGCCAGCAGTGCTAGCGGGAGGACCTACGAGCAGTACTTC,CASSASGRTYEQYF
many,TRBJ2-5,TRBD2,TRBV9,TGTGCCAGCAGCGCCGGGGGGGATCAAGAGACCCAGTACTTC,CASSAGGDQETQYF
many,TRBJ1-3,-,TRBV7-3,TGTGCCGACCCGAACAACTCTGGAAACACCATATATTTT,CADPNNSGNTIYF
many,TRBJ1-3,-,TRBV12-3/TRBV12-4,TGTGCCAGCAGTTCGTTCGGGGCAGCCGGAAACACCATATATTTT,CASSSFGAAGNTIYF
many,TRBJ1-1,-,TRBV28,TGTGCCAGCAGTTCGCCGGGACGGGGGGAAGCTTTCTTT,CASSSPGRGEAFF
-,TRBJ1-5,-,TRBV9,TGTGCCAGCAGCGCGGGTGAGGGGGGACCCCAGCATTTT,CASSAGEGGPQHF
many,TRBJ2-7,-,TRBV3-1,TGTGCCAGCAGCCCGGCCGGTGGTTCCTACGAGCAGTACTTC,CASSPAGGSYEQYF
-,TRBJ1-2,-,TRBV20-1,TGCAGTGCTAAGAAACCTACAGGAGGCAACTATGGCTACACCTTC,CSAKKPTGGNYGYTF
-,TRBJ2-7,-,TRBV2,TGTGCCAGCAATCGGATCCGCTCCTACGAGCAGTACTTC,CASNRIRSYEQYF
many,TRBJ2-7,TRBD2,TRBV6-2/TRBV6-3,TGTGCCCACTCGGCGGCGGGGGGCTACGAGCAGTACTTC,CAHSAAGGYEQYF
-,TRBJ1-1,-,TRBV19,TGTGCCAGTAGTATGCAGTACTCTGAAGCTTTCTTT,CASSMQYSEAFF
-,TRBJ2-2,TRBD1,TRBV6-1,TGTGCCAGCAGGCCCGGGACAGGAGGAACCGGGGAGCTGTTTTTT,CASRPGTGGTGELFF